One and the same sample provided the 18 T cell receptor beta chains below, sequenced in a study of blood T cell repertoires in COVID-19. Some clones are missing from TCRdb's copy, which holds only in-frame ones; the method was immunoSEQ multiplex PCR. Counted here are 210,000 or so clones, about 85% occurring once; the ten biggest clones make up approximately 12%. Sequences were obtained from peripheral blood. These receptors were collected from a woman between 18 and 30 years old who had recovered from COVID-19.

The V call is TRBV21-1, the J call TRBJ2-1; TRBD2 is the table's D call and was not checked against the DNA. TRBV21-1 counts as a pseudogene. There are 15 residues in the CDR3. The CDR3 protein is CASSPTSGTGDEQFF. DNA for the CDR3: TGTGCCAGCAGCCCCACTAGCGGGACTGGTGATGAGCAGTTCTTC.

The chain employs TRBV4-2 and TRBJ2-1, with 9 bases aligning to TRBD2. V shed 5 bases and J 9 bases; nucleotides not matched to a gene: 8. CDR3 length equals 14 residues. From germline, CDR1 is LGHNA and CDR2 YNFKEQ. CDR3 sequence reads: CASSLAGAGSEQFF. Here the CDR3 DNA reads TGTGCCAGCAGCTTAGCGGGAGCGGGGAGTGAGCAGTTCTTC.

DNA of the CDR3: TGTGCCTGGAGTGTCTCGTTTGTTAACACAGATACGCAGTATTTT. Protein product: CAWSVSFVNTDTQYF. The chain uses TRBV30 and TRBJ2-3; D is undetermined. The CDR3 is 15 amino acids. CDR1 is GTSNPN, CDR2 SVGIG, per germline (reference sequence). The V and J ends lost 0 bases and 2 bases respectively, with 12 bases between them.

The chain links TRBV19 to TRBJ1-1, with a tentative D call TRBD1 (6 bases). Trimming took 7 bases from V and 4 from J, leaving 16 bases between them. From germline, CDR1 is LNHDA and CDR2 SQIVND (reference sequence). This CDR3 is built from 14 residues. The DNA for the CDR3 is TGTGCCAGTACCAAATCTAAGGGGGTCACTGAAGCTTTCTTT. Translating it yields CASTKSKGVTEAFF.

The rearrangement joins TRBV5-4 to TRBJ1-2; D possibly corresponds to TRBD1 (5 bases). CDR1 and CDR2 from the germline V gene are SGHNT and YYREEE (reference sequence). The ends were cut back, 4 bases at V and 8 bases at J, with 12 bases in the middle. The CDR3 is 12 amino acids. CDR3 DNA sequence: TGTGCCAGCAGCCCCGCCAGGGTGGGCTACACCTTC. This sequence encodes CASSPARVGYTF.

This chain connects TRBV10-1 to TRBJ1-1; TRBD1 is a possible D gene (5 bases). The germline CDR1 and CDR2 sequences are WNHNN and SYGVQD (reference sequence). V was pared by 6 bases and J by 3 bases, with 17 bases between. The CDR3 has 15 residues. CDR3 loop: CASRPGTGRHTEAFF. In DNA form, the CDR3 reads TGCGCCAGCAGACCTGGGACGGGGAGGCACACTGAAGCTTTCTTT.

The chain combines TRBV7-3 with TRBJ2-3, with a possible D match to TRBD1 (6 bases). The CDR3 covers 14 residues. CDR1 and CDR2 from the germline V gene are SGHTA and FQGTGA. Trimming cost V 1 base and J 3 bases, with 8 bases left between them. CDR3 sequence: CASSLRGRTDTQYF. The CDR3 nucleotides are TGTGCCAGCAGCTTAAGGGGGCGTACAGATACGCAGTATTTT. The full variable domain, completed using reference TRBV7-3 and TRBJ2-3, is GAGVSQTPSNKVTEKGKYVELRCDPISGHTALYWYRQSLGQGPEFLIYFQGTGAADDSGLPNDRFFAVRPEGSVSTLKIQRTERGDSAVYLCASSLRGRTDTQYFGPGTRLTVL.

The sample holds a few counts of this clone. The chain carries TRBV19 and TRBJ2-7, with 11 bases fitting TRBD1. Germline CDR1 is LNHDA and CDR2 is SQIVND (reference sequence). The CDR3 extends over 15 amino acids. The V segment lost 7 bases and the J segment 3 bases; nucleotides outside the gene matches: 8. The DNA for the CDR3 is TGTGCCAGTACTCCTGCCGGGACAGGGGGCTACGAGCAGTACTTC. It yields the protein CASTPAGTGGYEQYF.

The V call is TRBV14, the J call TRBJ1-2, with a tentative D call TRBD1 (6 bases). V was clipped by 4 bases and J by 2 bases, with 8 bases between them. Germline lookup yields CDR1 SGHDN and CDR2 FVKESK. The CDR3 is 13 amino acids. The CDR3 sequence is CASSPGQNYGYTF. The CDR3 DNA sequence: TGTGCCAGCAGCCCTGGACAGAACTATGGCTACACCTTC.

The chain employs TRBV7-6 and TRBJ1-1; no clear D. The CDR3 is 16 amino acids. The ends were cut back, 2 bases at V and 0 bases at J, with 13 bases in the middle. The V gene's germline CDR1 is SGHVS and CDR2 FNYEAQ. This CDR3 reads CASSLRITSLNTEAFF. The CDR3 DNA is TGTGCCAGCAGCTTACGCATTACATCGTTGAACACTGAAGCTTTCTTT. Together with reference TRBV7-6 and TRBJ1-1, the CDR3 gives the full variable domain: GAGVSQSPRYKVTKRGQDVALRCDPISGHVSLYWYRQALGQGPEFLTYFNYEAQQDKSGLPNDRFSAERPEGSISTLTIQRTEQRDSAMYRCASSLRITSLNTEAFFGQGTRLTVV.

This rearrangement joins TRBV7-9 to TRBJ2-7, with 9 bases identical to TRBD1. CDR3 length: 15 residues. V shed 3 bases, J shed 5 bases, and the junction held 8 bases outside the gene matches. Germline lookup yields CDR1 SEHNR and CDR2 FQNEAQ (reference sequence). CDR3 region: CASSLTGGSRDEQYF. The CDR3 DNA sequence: TGTGCCAGCAGCTTGACAGGGGGGAGCAGAGACGAGCAGTACTTC. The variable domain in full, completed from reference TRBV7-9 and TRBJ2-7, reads DTGVSQNPRHKITKRGQNVTFRCDPISEHNRLYWYRQTLGQGPEFLTYFQNEAQLEKSRLLSDRFSAERPKGSFSTLEIQRTEQGDSAMYLCASSLTGGSRDEQYFGPGTRLTVT.

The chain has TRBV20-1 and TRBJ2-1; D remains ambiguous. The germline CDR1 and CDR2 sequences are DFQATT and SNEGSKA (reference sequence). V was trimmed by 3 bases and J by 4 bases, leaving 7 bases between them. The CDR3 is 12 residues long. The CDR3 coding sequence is TGCAGTGCTAGTGCCCTGTACAATGAGCAGTTCTTC. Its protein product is CSASALYNEQFF.

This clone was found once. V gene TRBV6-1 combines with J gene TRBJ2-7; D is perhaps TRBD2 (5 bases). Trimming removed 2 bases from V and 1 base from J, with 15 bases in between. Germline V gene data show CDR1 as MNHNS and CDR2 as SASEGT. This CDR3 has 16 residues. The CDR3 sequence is CASSETSLGGSYEQYF. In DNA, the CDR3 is TGTGCCAGCAGTGAAACCTCGTTGGGCGGGTCCTACGAGCAGTACTTC.

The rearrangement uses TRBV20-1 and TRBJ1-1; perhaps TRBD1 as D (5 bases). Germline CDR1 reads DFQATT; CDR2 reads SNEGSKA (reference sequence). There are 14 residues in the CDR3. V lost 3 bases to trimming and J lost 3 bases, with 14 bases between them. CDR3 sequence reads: CSASFGGADTEAFF. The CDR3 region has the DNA TGCAGTGCTAGTTTCGGGGGTGCGGACACTGAAGCTTTCTTT.

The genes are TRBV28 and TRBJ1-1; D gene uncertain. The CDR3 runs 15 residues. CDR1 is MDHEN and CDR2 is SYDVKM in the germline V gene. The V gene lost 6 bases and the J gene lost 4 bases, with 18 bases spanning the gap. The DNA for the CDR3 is TGTGCCAGCAGCCGGGTAATGCGGGGATTCACTGAAGCTTTCTTT. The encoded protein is CASSRVMRGFTEAFF.

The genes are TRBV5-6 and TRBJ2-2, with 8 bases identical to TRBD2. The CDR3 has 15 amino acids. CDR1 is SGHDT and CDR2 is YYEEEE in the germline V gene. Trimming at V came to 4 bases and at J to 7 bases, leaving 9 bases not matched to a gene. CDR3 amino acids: CASSGTRRVSGELFF. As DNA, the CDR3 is TGTGCCAGCAGCGGGACTAGACGGGTTAGCGGGGAGCTGTTTTTT.

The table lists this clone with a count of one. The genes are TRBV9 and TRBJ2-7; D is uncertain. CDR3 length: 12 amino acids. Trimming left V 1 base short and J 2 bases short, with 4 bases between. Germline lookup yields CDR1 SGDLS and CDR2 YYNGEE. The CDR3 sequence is CASSVPTYEQYF. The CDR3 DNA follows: TGTGCCAGCAGCGTACCCACCTACGAGCAGTACTTC.

CDR3 region: CASSLYAISYNEQFF. The CDR3 region has the DNA TGTGCCAGCAGCTTGTATGCTATTTCCTACAATGAGCAGTTCTTC. The V and J genes are TRBV5-6 and TRBJ2-1, with unresolved D. The CDR3 length is 15 residues. CDR1 and CDR2 (germline): SGHDT, YYEEEE. V was pared by 1 base and J by 1 base, with 9 bases between.